These 29 T cell receptor beta chains were all obtained from the same sample, sequenced in a study of blood T cell repertoires in COVID-19. Clones were sequenced by immunoSEQ multiplex PCR, and TCRdb holds only the in-frame ones, with some missing. Among some 340,000 clones, 85% to 95% were seen once, and the ten largest hold roughly 3.9%. The material sequenced was PBMCs or T cells enriched from blood (not recorded which). Source of these receptors: a woman aged 25 to 39 who had been exposed to COVID-19.

The rearrangement uses TRBV7-8 and TRBJ2-7; D not certain. Germline CDR1 is SGHVS and CDR2 is FQNEAQ. CDR3 length: 13 amino acids. The V and J ends lost 3 bases and 3 bases respectively, with 9 bases between them. The CDR3 here is CASSFETHYEQYF. The CDR3 nucleotides read TGTGCCAGCAGCTTTGAGACTCACTACGAGCAGTACTTC.

This clone has more than one count but fewer than ten. This rearrangement joins TRBV11-2 to TRBJ2-2; TRBD2 matches at 11 bases. Trimming at V came to 4 bases and at J to 5 bases, leaving 3 bases not matched to a gene. The CDR3 length is 15 residues. CDR1 and CDR2 (germline): SGHAT, FQNNGV. The CDR3 sequence is CASSSRLAGTGELFF. The CDR3 DNA follows: TGTGCCAGCAGCTCAAGACTAGCGGGGACCGGGGAGCTGTTTTTT.

The chain joins TRBV18 to TRBJ1-2, with D tentatively TRBD1 (6 bases). CDR1 is KGHSH, CDR2 LQKENI, per germline. Trimming took off 3 bases at V and 6 bases at J, with 11 bases between the two ends. The CDR3 extends over 13 amino acids. CDR3 loop: CASSPVGADGYTF. The CDR3 DNA reads as TGTGCCAGCTCACCGGTGGGGGCAGATGGCTACACCTTC.

This clone was recorded once. The chain combines TRBV19 with TRBJ1-1; TRBD1 aligns across 8 bases. V dropped 6 bases and J dropped 3; count of bases not matched to a gene: 3. The germline V gene encodes CDR1 LNHDA and CDR2 SQIVND (reference sequence). The CDR3 extends over 13 amino acids. DNA for the CDR3: TGTGCCAGTAGCCCGACAGGGGACACTGAAGCTTTCTTT. This translates into CASSPTGDTEAFF.

The V and J genes are TRBV15 and TRBJ2-1, with 7 bases identical to TRBD2. Per the germline V gene, CDR1 is LNHNV and CDR2 is YYDKDF (reference sequence). The CDR3 is 17 amino acids. Unmatched junction bases numbered 10, after V lost 1 base and J lost 4 bases. The CDR3 loop reads CATSRGGLSGVYNEQFF. As DNA, the CDR3 is TGTGCCACCAGCAGAGGTGGGCTAAGCGGGGTATACAATGAGCAGTTCTTC.

The rearrangement links TRBV19 to TRBJ1-5; 8 bases fit TRBD1. Germline values: CDR1 LNHDA, CDR2 SQIVND (reference sequence). The CDR3 consists of 16 residues. V shed 5 bases and J 0 bases; nucleotides not matched to a gene: 6. The CDR3 reads CASSPRQGRSNQPQHF. CDR3 nucleotides: TGTGCCAGTAGTCCGCGACAGGGGCGTAGCAATCAGCCCCAGCATTTT.

This clone was seen a single time. The V call is TRBV2, the J call TRBJ1-5; D ambiguous. V was clipped by 8 bases and J by 3 bases, with 11 bases between them. The CDR3 contains 13 residues. CDR1 and CDR2 from the germline V gene are SNHLY and FYNNEI. CDR3 residues: CASAGSPNQPQHF. The CDR3 DNA follows: TGTGCCAGCGCGGGCAGTCCCAATCAGCCCCAGCATTTT. The full variable domain, its missing parts supplied by reference TRBV2 and TRBJ1-5, is EPEVTQTPSHQVTQMGQEVILRCVPISNHLYFYWYRQILGQKVEFLVSFYNNEISEKSEIFDDQFSVERPDGSNFTLKIRSTKLEDSAMYFCASAGSPNQPQHFGDGTRLSIL.

The rearrangement uses TRBV30 and TRBJ1-1, with D hard to call. CDR1 and CDR2 (germline): GTSNPN, SVGIG (reference sequence). CDR3 length: 14 residues. Trimming left V 4 bases short and J 5 bases short, with 17 bases between. CDR3 sequence: CAWIQSRVWTEAFF. The CDR3 bases are TGTGCCTGGATTCAATCGAGGGTTTGGACTGAAGCTTTCTTT.

This clone was found a few times. The chain is built from TRBV7-3 and TRBJ1-3; D gene uncertain. Germline V gene sequence: CDR1 SGHTA, CDR2 FQGTGA. CDR3 length: 15 residues. V was cut by 5 bases and J by 4 bases, with 15 bases left in between. The DNA for the CDR3 is TGTGCCAGCAGCCCTCAAGGCGGCGCCGGAAACACCATATATTTT. Translation: CASSPQGGAGNTIYF.

This clone showed up just once. The CDR3 coding sequence is TGCGCCAGCAGCTCATCTCTACAGGGGGCGAACGTCGCGCGGAAACTGTTTTTT. Protein product: CASSSSLQGANVARKLFF. This chain joins TRBV5-1 and TRBJ1-4, with TRBD1 matching 9 bases. CDR1 SGHRS and CDR2 YFSETQ come from the germline V gene. The CDR3 runs 18 residues. Trimming removed 3 bases from V and 11 bases from J; junction bases left unmatched: 20.

The V and J genes are TRBV30 and TRBJ2-3, with 8 positions matching TRBD1. Germline CDR1 is GTSNPN and CDR2 is SVGIG (reference sequence). V shed 5 bases and J 5 bases; nucleotides not matched to a gene: 12. The CDR3 has 15 residues. The CDR3 sequence is CAWGKGRGQGDTQYF. The CDR3 coding sequence is TGTGCCTGGGGAAAGGGCAGGGGGCAAGGAGATACGCAGTATTTT.

V is TRBV11-2 and J is TRBJ2-1; 8 bases line up with TRBD1. The CDR3 consists of 15 residues. J lost 4 bases, V lost 5 bases, and 7 bases had no gene match. Germline values: CDR1 SGHAT, CDR2 FQNNGV. The CDR3 nucleotides read TGTGCCAGCAGCCCCCGGGGACAGGAGTACAATGAGCAGTTCTTC. This sequence encodes CASSPRGQEYNEQFF.

The chain uses TRBV19 and TRBJ2-2; 11 nucleotides agree with TRBD1. Per the germline V gene, CDR1 is LNHDA and CDR2 is SQIVND (reference sequence). After removal of 11 bases from V and 0 bases from J, the junction contained 8 bases not matched to a gene. The CDR3 runs to 16 residues. The CDR3 nucleotides are TGTGCCTCAACTCCGGGACAGGGGGCGAACACCGGGGAGCTGTTTTTT. It is translated as CASTPGQGANTGELFF.

The CDR3 sequence: CASSPLILQGSTGNTIYF. CDR3 nucleotides: TGTGCCAGCTCACCACTCATCCTACAGGGTAGCACTGGAAACACCATATATTTT. The chain uses TRBV18 and TRBJ1-3, with D possibly matching TRBD1 (6 bases). The CDR3 is 18 residues long. CDR1 and CDR2 from the germline V gene are KGHSH and LQKENI. Trimming removed 1 base from V and 2 bases from J, with 18 bases in between.

This clone was detected a few times. The rearrangement joins TRBV10-3 to TRBJ2-5; 11 bases are a match to TRBD2. Germline CDR1 is ENHRY and CDR2 is SYGVKD. With 2 bases clipped from V and 2 bases from J, the junction kept 1 base outside the gene matches. The length of the CDR3 is 15 residues. DNA for the CDR3: TGTGCCATCAGTGAGGGGACTAGCGGACAAGAGACCCAGTACTTC. This translates into CAISEGTSGQETQYF.

V is TRBV19 and J is TRBJ2-1; 7 nucleotides agree with TRBD2. The CDR3 consists of 13 residues. Germline V CDR1 and CDR2: LNHDA, SQIVND (reference sequence). J lost 7 bases, V lost 5 bases, and 5 bases had no gene match. The CDR3 sequence: CASSAGVKNEQFF. CDR3 sequence (DNA): TGTGCCAGTAGTGCGGGGGTTAAGAATGAGCAGTTCTTC.

This clone was seen a few times. The DNA of the CDR3 is TGTGCCAGCAGCTTAGCCCGACAGGGCACTAACTATGGCTACACCTTC. Translating it yields CASSLARQGTNYGYTF. The chain combines TRBV7-9 with TRBJ1-2; 7 bases match TRBD1. V trimming: 0 bases; J trimming: 0 bases; junction bases outside the gene matches: 4. The CDR3 spans 16 residues. The germline V gene has CDR1 SEHNR and CDR2 FQNEAQ (reference sequence). Full variable domain (missing parts from reference TRBV7-9 and TRBJ1-2): DTGVSQNPRHKITKRGQNVTFRCDPISEHNRLYWYRQTLGQGPEFLTYFQNEAQLEKSRLLSDRFSAERPKGSFSTLEIQRTEQGDSAMYLCASSLARQGTNYGYTFGSGTRLTVV.

CDR3: CASSELQGSSYNSPLHF. CDR3 DNA: TGCGCCAGCAGTGAGTTACAGGGGAGCTCCTATAATTCACCCCTCCACTTT. The J gene is TRBJ1-6, the V gene TRBV10-2, with 7 bases fitting TRBD1. The germline V gene has CDR1 WSHSY and CDR2 SAAADI. The CDR3 is 17 amino acids. V shed 1 base, J shed 0 bases, and the junction held 3 bases outside the gene matches.

This clone is a singleton in its sample. This chain connects TRBV7-7 to TRBJ1-5; tentative D call: TRBD1 (5 bases). The germline gives CDR1 SSHAT, CDR2 FNYEAQ (reference sequence). This CDR3 region has 13 residues. Trimming took off 5 bases at V and 5 bases at J, with 10 bases between the two ends. CDR3 region: CASSPGLYQPQHF. For the CDR3, the DNA is TGTGCCAGCAGCCCGGGACTTTATCAGCCCCAGCATTTT. Full variable domain (rest looked up from reference TRBV7-7 and TRBJ1-5): GAGVSQSPRYKVTKRGQDVTLRCDPISSHATLYWYQQALGQGPEFLTYFNYEAQPDKSGLPSDRFSAERPEGSISTLTIQRTEQRDSAMYRCASSPGLYQPQHFGDGTRLSIL.

This clone has a handful of counts. Other DNA sequences in the same sample also yield this CDR3. The gene calls are TRBV7-2 and TRBJ2-1; 8 nucleotides align to TRBD2. CDR1 is SGHTA, CDR2 FQGNSA, per germline. The CDR3 runs to 15 residues. The J segment lost 3 bases and the V segment lost 3 bases, leaving 4 bases of the junction unmatched. The CDR3 nucleotides are TGTGCCAGCAGCTTGGCGGGGGGTTTCTACAATGAGCAGTTCTTC. Its translation: CASSLAGGFYNEQFF. The full variable domain, with the rest looked up from reference TRBV7-2 and TRBJ2-1, is GAGVSQSPSNKVTEKGKDVELRCDPISGHTALYWYRQSLGQGLEFLIYFQGNSAPDKSGLPSDRFSAERTGGSVSTLTIQRTQQEDSAVYLCASSLAGGFYNEQFFGPGTRLTVL.

This chain connects TRBV4-1 to TRBJ1-1; unclear D gene. Germline V gene sequence: CDR1 MGHRA, CDR2 YSYEKL. The CDR3 spans 16 residues. Trimming shortened V by 0 bases and J by 2 bases, and 13 bases separated the two germline ends. The CDR3 DNA reads as TGCGCCAGCAGCCAAGATCGGCGCCAGGCCAACACTGAAGCTTTCTTT. Amino acid sequence: CASSQDRRQANTEAFF.

The rearrangement uses TRBV19 and TRBJ1-2, with D perhaps TRBD1 (5 bases). The CDR3 contains 16 residues. Germline V gives CDR1 LNHDA, CDR2 SQIVND (reference sequence). Trimming took 7 bases from V and 3 from J, leaving 21 bases between them. CDR3 DNA sequence: TGTGCCAGTACCTCGGGTCAGGGCCGGTTGGACTATGGCTACACCTTC. This codes for CASTSGQGRLDYGYTF.

This clone was found a few times. The sample carries other DNA sequences with the same CDR3. The chain uses TRBV2 and TRBJ2-3; 10 nucleotides line up with TRBD2. The CDR3 covers 14 residues. Trimming took 6 bases from V and 1 from J; bases not matched to a gene: 1. Germline values: CDR1 SNHLY, CDR2 FYNNEI. The chain's CDR3 is CASRLAGRTDTQYF. In DNA, the CDR3 is TGTGCCAGCAGACTAGCGGGGCGCACAGATACGCAGTATTTT. Drawing the rest from reference TRBV2 and TRBJ2-3, the complete variable domain is EPEVTQTPSHQVTQMGQEVILRCVPISNHLYFYWYRQILGQKVEFLVSFYNNEISEKSEIFDDQFSVERPDGSNFTLKIRSTKLEDSAMYFCASRLAGRTDTQYFGPGTRLTVL.

The rearrangement uses TRBV7-8 and TRBJ2-7; D gene uncertain. Germline V gene lookup returns CDR1 SGHVS and CDR2 FQNEAQ. V was trimmed by 4 bases and J by 1 base, leaving 8 bases between them. The CDR3 contains 13 residues. CDR3 amino acids: CASSSRRSYEQYF. The CDR3 DNA reads TGTGCCAGCAGCTCGAGGAGATCCTACGAGCAGTACTTC.

About this clone: Distinct nucleotide sequences in the sample also encode this CDR3. The J gene is TRBJ1-1, the V gene TRBV27, with D maybe TRBD1 (5 bases). Per the germline V gene, CDR1 is MNHEY and CDR2 is SMNVEV (reference sequence). The V end was cut by 5 bases, the J end by 0 bases, with 10 bases between. The CDR3 runs 14 residues. The CDR3 is CASSPGGMNTEAFF. The CDR3 nucleotides are TGTGCCAGCAGTCCGGGGGGGATGAACACTGAAGCTTTCTTT.

V usage is TRBV3-1 (or the pseudogene TRBV3-2) and J usage is TRBJ2-3; 9 bases fit TRBD1. The CDR3 sequence is 15 residues long. Germline lookup yields CDR1 LGHDT and CDR2 YNNKEL (reference sequence). Trimming took 6 bases from V and 3 from J; bases not matched to a gene: 7. CDR3 residues: CASRTGTGRTDTQYF. The CDR3 region has the DNA TGTGCCAGCAGGACCGGGACAGGGAGGACAGATACGCAGTATTTT.

The CDR3 region has the DNA TGCAGCGTTGAAGGGTTCGGAGAGACCCAGTACTTC. It yields the protein CSVEGFGETQYF. V gene TRBV29-1 combines with J gene TRBJ2-5; D unresolved. Trimming left V 1 base short and J 4 bases short, with 7 bases between. The CDR3 extends over 12 amino acids. Germline CDR1 and CDR2: SQVTM and ANQGSEA.

V gene TRBV27 combines with J gene TRBJ2-7; perhaps TRBD1 as D (6 bases). Deletions cut 5 bases from V and 3 bases from J, with 11 bases between. CDR3 size: 13 residues. Germline V lookup: CDR1 MNHEY, CDR2 SMNVEV (reference sequence). CDR3 loop: CASSPDSNYEQYF. CDR3 DNA: TGTGCCAGCAGTCCGGACAGTAACTACGAGCAGTACTTC.

The V and J genes are TRBV5-8 and TRBJ1-5; TRBD1 might be the D (6 bases). CDR3 length: 14 amino acids. CDR1 and CDR2 (germline): SGHTS, YDEGEE. Between the trimmed V and J ends, which lost 4 bases and 4 bases, there was a span of 12 bases. The CDR3 DNA is TGTGCCAGCAGCCACGGACAGATGAATCAGCCCCAGCATTTT. It codes for CASSHGQMNQPQHF.